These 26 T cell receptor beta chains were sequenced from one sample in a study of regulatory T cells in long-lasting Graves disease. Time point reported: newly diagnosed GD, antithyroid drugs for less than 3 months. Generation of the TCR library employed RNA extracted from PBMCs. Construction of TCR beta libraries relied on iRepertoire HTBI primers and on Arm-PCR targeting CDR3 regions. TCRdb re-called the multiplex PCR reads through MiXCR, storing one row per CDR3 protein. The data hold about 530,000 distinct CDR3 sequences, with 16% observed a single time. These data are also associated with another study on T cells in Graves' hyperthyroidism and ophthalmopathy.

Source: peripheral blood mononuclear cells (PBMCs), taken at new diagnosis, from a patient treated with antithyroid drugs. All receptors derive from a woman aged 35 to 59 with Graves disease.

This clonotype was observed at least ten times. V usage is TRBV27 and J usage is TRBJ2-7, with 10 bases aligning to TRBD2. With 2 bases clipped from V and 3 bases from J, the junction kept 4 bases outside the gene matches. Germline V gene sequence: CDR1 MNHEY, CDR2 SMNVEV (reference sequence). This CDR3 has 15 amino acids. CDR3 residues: CASSLIAGGLYEQYF. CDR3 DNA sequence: TGTGCCAGCAGTTTAATAGCGGGGGGTCTCTACGAGCAGTACTTC.

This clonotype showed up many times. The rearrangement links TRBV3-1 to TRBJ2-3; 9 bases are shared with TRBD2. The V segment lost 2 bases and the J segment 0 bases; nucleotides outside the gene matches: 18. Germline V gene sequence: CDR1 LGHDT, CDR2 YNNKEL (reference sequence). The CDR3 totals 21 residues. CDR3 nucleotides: TGTGCCAGCAGCCAATTACGCTTCCGGAGTAGCGGGGGATCTAGCACAGATACGCAGTATTTT. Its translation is CASSQLRFRSSGGSSTDTQYF.

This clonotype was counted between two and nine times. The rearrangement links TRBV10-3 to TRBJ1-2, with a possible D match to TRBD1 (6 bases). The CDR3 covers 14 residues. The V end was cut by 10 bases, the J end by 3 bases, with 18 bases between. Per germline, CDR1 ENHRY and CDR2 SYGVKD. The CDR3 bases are TGTGCCACGCGGGAGGGGGTTATGGACTATGGCTACACCTTC. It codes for CATREGVMDYGYTF.

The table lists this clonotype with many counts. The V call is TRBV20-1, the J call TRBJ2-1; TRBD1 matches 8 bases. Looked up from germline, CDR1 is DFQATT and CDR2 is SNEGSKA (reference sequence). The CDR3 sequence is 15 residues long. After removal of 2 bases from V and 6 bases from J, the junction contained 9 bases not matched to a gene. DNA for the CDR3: TGCAGTGCTAGAAATCCGGGACAGGTATTCAATGAGCAGTTCTTC. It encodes CSARNPGQVFNEQFF.

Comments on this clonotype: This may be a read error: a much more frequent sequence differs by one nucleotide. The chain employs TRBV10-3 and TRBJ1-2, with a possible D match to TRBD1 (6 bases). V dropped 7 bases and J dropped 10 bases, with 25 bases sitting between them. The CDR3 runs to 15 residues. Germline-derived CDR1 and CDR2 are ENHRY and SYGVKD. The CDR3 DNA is TGTGCCATCAATGCCGAATCCGGAACAGGGCGTCTCTACACCTTC. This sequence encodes CAINAESGTGRLYTF.

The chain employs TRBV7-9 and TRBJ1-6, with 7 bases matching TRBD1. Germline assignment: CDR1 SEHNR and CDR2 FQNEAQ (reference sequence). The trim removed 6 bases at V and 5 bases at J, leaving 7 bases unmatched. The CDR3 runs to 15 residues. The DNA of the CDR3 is TGTGCCAGCAGGCCCCAGGGGGGTGATAATTCACCCCTCCACTTT. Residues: CASRPQGGDNSPLHF.

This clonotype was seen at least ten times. CDR3 DNA sequence: TGTGCAGAGTCCCAGGGCAATGAAAAACTGTTTTTT. This codes for CAESQGNEKLFF. The gene calls are TRBV6-1 and TRBJ1-4; a weak D match, TRBD1 (5 bases). The CDR3 sequence is 12 residues long. Looked up from germline, CDR1 is MNHNS and CDR2 is SASEGT.

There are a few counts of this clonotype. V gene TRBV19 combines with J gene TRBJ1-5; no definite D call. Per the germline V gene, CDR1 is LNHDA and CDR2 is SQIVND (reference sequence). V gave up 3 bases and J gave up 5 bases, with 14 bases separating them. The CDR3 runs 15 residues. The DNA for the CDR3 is TGTGCCAGTAGTATCACCGGGAGTAGGGATCAGCCCCAGCATTTT. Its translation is CASSITGSRDQPQHF.

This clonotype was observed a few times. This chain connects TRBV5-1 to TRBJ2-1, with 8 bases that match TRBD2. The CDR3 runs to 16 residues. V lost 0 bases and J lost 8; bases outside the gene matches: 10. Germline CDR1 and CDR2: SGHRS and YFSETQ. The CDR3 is CASSLAGLVGRDEQFF. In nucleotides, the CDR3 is TGCGCCAGCAGCTTGGCGGGACTAGTAGGGCGCGATGAGCAGTTCTTC.

In DNA form, the CDR3 reads TGTGCCAGCAGCTTATCGGCTTACACTGAAGCTTTCTTT. This gives the protein CASSLSAYTEAFF. The rearrangement uses TRBV7-3 and TRBJ1-1; D unresolved. This CDR3 has 13 amino acids. The V gene's germline CDR1 is SGHTA and CDR2 FQGTGA. Trimming cost V 2 bases and J 3 bases, with 7 bases left between them.

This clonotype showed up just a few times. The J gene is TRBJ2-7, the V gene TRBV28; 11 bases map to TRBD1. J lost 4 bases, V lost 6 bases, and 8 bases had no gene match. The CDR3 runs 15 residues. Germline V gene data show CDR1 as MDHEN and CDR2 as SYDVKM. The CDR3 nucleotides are TGTGCCAGCAGGTCCGGGACAGGGGGTTCTTACGAGCAGTACTTC. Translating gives CASRSGTGGSYEQYF.

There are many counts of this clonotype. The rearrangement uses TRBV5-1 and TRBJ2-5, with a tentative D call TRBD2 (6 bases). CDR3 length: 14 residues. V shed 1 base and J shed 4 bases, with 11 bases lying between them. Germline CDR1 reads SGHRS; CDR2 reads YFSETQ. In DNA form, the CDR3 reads TGCGCCAGCAGCTTGTGGGGGGAAAGAGAGACCCAGTACTTC. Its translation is CASSLWGERETQYF.

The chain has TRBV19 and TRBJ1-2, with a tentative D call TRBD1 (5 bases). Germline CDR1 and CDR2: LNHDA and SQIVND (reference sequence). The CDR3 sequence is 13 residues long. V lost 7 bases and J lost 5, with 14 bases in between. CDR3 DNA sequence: TGTGCCAGTAACCCAGGGCGAGCTTATGGCTACACCTTC. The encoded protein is CASNPGRAYGYTF. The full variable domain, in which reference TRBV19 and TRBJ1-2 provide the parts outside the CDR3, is DGGITQSPKYLFRKEGQNVTLSCEQNLNHDAMYWYRQDPGQGLRLIYYSQIVNDFQKGDIAEGYSVSREKKESFPLTVTSAQKNPTAFYLCASNPGRAYGYTFGSGTRLTVV.

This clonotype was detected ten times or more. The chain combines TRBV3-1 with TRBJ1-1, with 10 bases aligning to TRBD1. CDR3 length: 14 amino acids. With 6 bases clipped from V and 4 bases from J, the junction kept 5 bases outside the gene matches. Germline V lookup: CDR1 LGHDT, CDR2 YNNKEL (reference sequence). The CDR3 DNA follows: TGTGCCAGCAGTCCGGGACAGGGGTTCACTGAAGCTTTCTTT. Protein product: CASSPGQGFTEAFF.

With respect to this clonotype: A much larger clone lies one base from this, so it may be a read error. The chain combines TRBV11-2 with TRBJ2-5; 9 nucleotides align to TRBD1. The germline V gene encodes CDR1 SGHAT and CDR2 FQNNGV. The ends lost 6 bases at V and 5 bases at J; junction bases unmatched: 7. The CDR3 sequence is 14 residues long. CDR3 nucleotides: TGTGCCAGCAGACCCACAGGGGGCTGGGAGACCCAGTACTTC. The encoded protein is CASRPTGGWETQYF.

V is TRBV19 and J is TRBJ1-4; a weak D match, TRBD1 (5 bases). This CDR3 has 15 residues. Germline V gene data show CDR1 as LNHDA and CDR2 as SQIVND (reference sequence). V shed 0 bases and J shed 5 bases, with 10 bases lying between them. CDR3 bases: TGTGCCAGTAGTATAGAAGCGGGGCTCAATGAAAAACTGTTTTTT. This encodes CASSIEAGLNEKLFF.

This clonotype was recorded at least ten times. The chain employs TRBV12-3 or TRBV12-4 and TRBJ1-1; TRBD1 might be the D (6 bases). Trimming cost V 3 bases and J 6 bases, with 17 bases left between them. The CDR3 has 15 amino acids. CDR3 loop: CASSLAGASLPEAFF. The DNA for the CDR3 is TGTGCCAGCAGTTTGGCGGGGGCGAGTCTTCCTGAAGCTTTCTTT.

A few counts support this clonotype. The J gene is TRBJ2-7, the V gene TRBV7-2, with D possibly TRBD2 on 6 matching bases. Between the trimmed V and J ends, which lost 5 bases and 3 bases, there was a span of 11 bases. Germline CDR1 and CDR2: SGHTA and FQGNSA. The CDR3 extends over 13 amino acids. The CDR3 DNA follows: TGTGCCAGCAGCCGGGACTTTGACTACGAGCAGTACTTC. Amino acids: CASSRDFDYEQYF.

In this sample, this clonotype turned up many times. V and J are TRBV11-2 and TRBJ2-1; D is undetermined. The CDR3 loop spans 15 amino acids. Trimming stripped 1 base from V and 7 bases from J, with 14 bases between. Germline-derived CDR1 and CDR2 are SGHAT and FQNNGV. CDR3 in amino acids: CASSLVIHPKNEQFF. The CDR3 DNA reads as TGTGCCAGCAGCTTAGTGATACACCCCAAGAATGAGCAGTTCTTC.

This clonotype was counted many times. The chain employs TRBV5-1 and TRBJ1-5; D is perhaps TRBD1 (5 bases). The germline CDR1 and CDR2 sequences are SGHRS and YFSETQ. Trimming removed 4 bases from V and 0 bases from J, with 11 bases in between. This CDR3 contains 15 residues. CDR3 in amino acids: CASSEQGNSNQPQHF. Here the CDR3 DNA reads TGCGCCAGCAGCGAGCAGGGTAATAGCAATCAGCCCCAGCATTTT.

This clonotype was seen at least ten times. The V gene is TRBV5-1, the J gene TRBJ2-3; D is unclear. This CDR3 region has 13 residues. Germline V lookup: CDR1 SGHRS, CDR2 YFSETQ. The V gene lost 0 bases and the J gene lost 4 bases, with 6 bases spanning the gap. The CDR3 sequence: CASSLDFADTQYF. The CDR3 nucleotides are TGCGCCAGCAGCTTGGATTTTGCAGATACGCAGTATTTT.

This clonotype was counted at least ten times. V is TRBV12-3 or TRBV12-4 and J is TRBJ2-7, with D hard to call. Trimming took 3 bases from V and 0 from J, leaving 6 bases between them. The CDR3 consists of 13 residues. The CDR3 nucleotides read TGTGCCAGCAGTTTCAAGGTCTCCTACGAGCAGTACTTC. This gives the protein CASSFKVSYEQYF.

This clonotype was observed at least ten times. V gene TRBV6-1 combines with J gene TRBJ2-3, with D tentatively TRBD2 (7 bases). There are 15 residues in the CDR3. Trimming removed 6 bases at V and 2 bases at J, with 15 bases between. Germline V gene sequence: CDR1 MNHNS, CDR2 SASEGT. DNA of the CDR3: TGTGCCAGCAGGTGGGAGGGGGGGGTCACAGATACGCAGTATTTT. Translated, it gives CASRWEGGVTDTQYF.

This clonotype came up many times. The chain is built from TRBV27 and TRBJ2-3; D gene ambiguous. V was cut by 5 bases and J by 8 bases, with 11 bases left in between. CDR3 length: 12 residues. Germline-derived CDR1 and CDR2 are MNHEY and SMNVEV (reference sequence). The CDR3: CASSHQQSTQYF. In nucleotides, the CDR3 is TGTGCCAGCAGTCACCAACAGTCTACGCAGTATTTT.

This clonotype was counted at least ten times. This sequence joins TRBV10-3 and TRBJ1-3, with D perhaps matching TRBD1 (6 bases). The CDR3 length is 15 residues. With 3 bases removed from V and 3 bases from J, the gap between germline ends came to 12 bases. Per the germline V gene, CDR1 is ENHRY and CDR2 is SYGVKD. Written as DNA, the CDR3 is TGTGCCATCAGTGAAGGACAGTCAGGTGGAAACACCATATATTTT. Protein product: CAISEGQSGGNTIYF.

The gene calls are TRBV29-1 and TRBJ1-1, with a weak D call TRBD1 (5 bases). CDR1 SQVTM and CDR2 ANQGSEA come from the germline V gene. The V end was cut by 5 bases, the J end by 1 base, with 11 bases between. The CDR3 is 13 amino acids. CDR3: CSVQTASNTEAFF. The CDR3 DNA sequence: TGCAGCGTTCAGACAGCGTCGAACACTGAAGCTTTCTTT.